The 9 T cell receptor beta chains below all came from one sample that was sequenced in a study of T cell repertoires in cytomegalovirus infection. TCRdb re-analysed the reads in MiXCR, keeping a single row per CDR3 protein. The data contain 900,000 to 950,000 distinct CDR3 sequences, roughly a third of them singletons. Which antigens these TCRs recognize remains unknown. Specimen: cultured CD8+ T cells from PBMCs, collected from culture after CMV antigen stimulation. The receptors come from a human donor in good health (CMV status not recorded). Some clones in this sample may be carry-over from other donors' samples.

The chain has TRBV7-9 and TRBJ1-5; 8 positions match TRBD1. CDR3 length equals 15 residues. Trimming removed 3 bases from V and 4 bases from J; junction bases left unmatched: 5. Germline V lookup: CDR1 SEHNR, CDR2 FQNEAQ (reference sequence). CDR3 protein: CASSLADRGNQPQHF. The CDR3 coding sequence is TGTGCCAGCAGCTTGGCAGACAGGGGTAATCAGCCCCAGCATTTT. Together with reference TRBV7-9 and TRBJ1-5, the CDR3 gives the full variable domain: DTGVSQNPRHKITKRGQNVTFRCDPISEHNRLYWYRQTLGQGPEFLTYFQNEAQLEKSRLLSDRFSAERPKGSFSTLEIQRTEQGDSAMYLCASSLADRGNQPQHFGDGTRLSIL.

This clonotype was seen many times. The chain links TRBV7-2 to TRBJ1-1, with D possibly TRBD1 on 5 matching bases. Trimming pared 2 bases from V and 4 bases from J, leaving 8 bases between. This CDR3 region has 13 residues. CDR1 and CDR2 from the germline V gene are SGHTA and FQGNSA. The chain's CDR3 is CASSLTTVTEAFF. CDR3 nucleotides: TGTGCCAGCAGCTTAACGACAGTCACTGAAGCTTTCTTT.

This chain links TRBV12-3 or TRBV12-4 with TRBJ1-2, with a tentative D call TRBD1 (6 bases). The CDR3 runs to 14 residues. V lost 5 bases, J lost 4 bases, and 14 bases lay in between. CDR3: CASSGPQGLYGYTF. CDR3 sequence (DNA): TGTGCCAGCAGTGGACCACAGGGACTCTATGGCTACACCTTC.

There are a few counts of this clonotype. This rearrangement joins TRBV12-3 or TRBV12-4 to TRBJ1-5; D perhaps matches TRBD1 (6 bases). CDR3 length: 13 residues. The V and J ends lost 9 bases and 3 bases respectively, with 12 bases between them. CDR3: CASRTADNQPQHF. CDR3 sequence (DNA): TGTGCCAGTCGGACAGCCGACAATCAGCCCCAGCATTTT.

This clonotype was recorded a few times. The chain carries TRBV27 and TRBJ1-2; 7 bases match TRBD1. V gave up 3 bases and J gave up 0 bases; unmatched junction bases: 16. The CDR3 is 19 amino acids. The germline gives CDR1 MNHEY, CDR2 SMNVEV (reference sequence). This CDR3 reads CASSLYWTGVEEANYGYTF. The CDR3 DNA reads as TGTGCCAGCAGTTTGTATTGGACAGGAGTAGAGGAAGCTAACTATGGCTACACCTTC.

On this clonotype: A much larger clone differs from this one at a single base, so this may be a read error. The chain carries TRBV7-6 and TRBJ2-5, with 7 bases lining up with TRBD2. The CDR3 length is 14 residues. Germline V gene data show CDR1 as SGHVS and CDR2 as FNYEAQ. The DNA of the CDR3 is TGTGTCAGCAGCTTAGCGCGGGAGCTAGAGACCCAGTACTTC. Translated, it gives CVSSLARELETQYF.

The chain joins TRBV11-2 to TRBJ2-1; no clear D gene. The CDR3 totals 13 residues. Trimming removed 0 bases at V and 5 bases at J, with 5 bases between. Germline CDR1 SGHAT, CDR2 FQNNGV. The CDR3 region is CASSLDPNNEQFF. The CDR3 nucleotides are TGTGCCAGCAGCTTAGATCCAAACAATGAGCAGTTCTTC.

This clonotype was recorded many times. The V and J genes are TRBV7-2 and TRBJ2-3, with 11 bases that match TRBD2. The CDR3 contains 17 residues. Looked up from germline, CDR1 is SGHTA and CDR2 is FQGNSA. V was clipped by 2 bases and J by 2 bases; unmatched bases: 6. The CDR3 nucleotides read TGTGCCAGCAGCTTAAGGGCTAGCGGGGGGCCCACAGATACGCAGTATTTT. Translation gives CASSLRASGGPTDTQYF.

Only a few counts were recorded for this clonotype. The CDR3 spells CASSIRDGLEAFF. CDR3 coding DNA: TGTGCCAGTAGTATACGCGACGGGCTTGAAGCTTTCTTT. The chain links TRBV19 to TRBJ1-1, with D hard to call. From germline, CDR1 is LNHDA and CDR2 SQIVND (reference sequence). The CDR3 is 13 residues long. The ends were cut back, 2 bases at V and 7 bases at J, with 11 bases in the middle.